The clone carrying this TCR beta chain was recorded a few times. Its target is unknown. The data belong to a study of T cell repertoires in cytomegalovirus infection. Looking at the study overall: Public TCR beta signature analysis indicated the presence of both CMV infection and matching HLA type.

TCRdb called the reads again in MiXCR, with one record for every CDR3 protein. The data hold some 920,000 distinct CDR3 sequences, with approximately 31% observed a single time. General study results and limits: HLA-C-restricted CMV clonotypes gave the most frequent clonotype in two of eight donors.

The input for sequencing was cultured CD8+ T cells from PBMCs, taken from culture after CMV antigen stimulation. The sequence came from a human donor in good health (CMV status not recorded). Some clones in this sample may be carry-over from other donors' samples.

CDR3 loop: CASSLTSPGNYTF. Written as DNA, the CDR3 is TGTGCCAGCAGTCTCACGTCCCCAGGGAACTACACCTTC. The chain uses TRBV27 and TRBJ1-2; possible D gene TRBD1, 5 bases. There are 13 residues in the CDR3. Germline values: CDR1 MNHEY, CDR2 SMNVEV (reference sequence). V lost 5 bases to trimming and J lost 10 bases, with 17 bases between them.